The 28 T cell receptor beta chains listed next were all sequenced from one sample in a study of T cells in tuberculosis. Libraries were prepared by immunoSEQ multiplex PCR; TCRdb keeps only in-frame clonotypes and omits some of them. The repertoire holds about 38,000 clones, with roughly 94% as singletons. Time point indicated: new active TB diagnosis, blood taken before or within 7 days of starting treatment. The sample in question was PBMCs, obtained at tuberculosis diagnosis. These receptors were collected from an adult with tuberculosis.

V gene TRBV19 combines with J gene TRBJ2-6; TRBD1 is a possible D gene (5 bases). Trimming removed 4 bases from V and 2 bases from J, with 12 bases in between. This CDR3 has 16 amino acids. In germline, CDR1 is LNHDA, CDR2 SQIVND (reference sequence). In DNA, the CDR3 is TGTGCCAGTAGTAAGACTCAGGGCACTGGGGCCAACGTCCTGACTTTC. Its protein is CASSKTQGTGANVLTF.

The chain carries TRBV19 and TRBJ1-3, with TRBD1 as a possible D gene (5 bases). V lost 3 bases to trimming and J lost 0 bases, with 12 bases between them. CDR1 and CDR2 (germline): LNHDA, SQIVND (reference sequence). The CDR3 has 16 residues. The chain's CDR3 is CASSMSQGSSGNTIYF. The CDR3 bases are TGTGCCAGTAGTATGAGCCAGGGAAGCTCTGGAAACACCATATATTTT.

V is TRBV10-3 and J is TRBJ1-1; D perhaps matches TRBD1 (6 bases). Trimming cost V 0 bases and J 0 bases, with 11 bases left between them. CDR3 length equals 16 residues. Germline-derived CDR1 and CDR2 are ENHRY and SYGVKD. CDR3 nucleotide sequence: TGTGCCATCAGTGAGTCTCGGACAGCGATGAACACTGAAGCTTTCTTT. Translating gives CAISESRTAMNTEAFF.

The chain uses TRBV11-2 and TRBJ1-2, with D perhaps matching TRBD1 (5 bases). The V end was cut by 2 bases, the J end by 3 bases, with 10 bases between. The germline V gene has CDR1 SGHAT and CDR2 FQNNGV. The CDR3 is 14 residues long. CDR3 loop: CASSLMGQDYGYTF. The CDR3 region has the DNA TGTGCCAGCAGCTTAATGGGGCAAGACTATGGCTACACCTTC.

The chain couples TRBV28 to TRBJ1-5, with 7 positions matching TRBD1. V dropped 6 bases and J dropped 3; count of bases not matched to a gene: 8. Looked up from germline, CDR1 is MDHEN and CDR2 is SYDVKM. The CDR3 consists of 15 residues. The CDR3 bases are TGTGCCAGCAGCGAGACAGGGAGTCACAATCAGCCCCAGCATTTT. It codes for CASSETGSHNQPQHF.

This chain connects TRBV7-9 to TRBJ1-2; D call uncertain. Germline V gene data show CDR1 as SEHNR and CDR2 as FQNEAQ (reference sequence). The V gene lost 6 bases and the J gene lost 2 bases, with 25 bases spanning the gap. CDR3 length equals 18 residues. In DNA form, the CDR3 reads TGTGCCAGCAGTCCCATTCGGAGAACAAAGAGACTAAACTATGGCTACACCTTC. Translation gives CASSPIRRTKRLNYGYTF.

This CDR3 reads CASSLEKSTSGGNYEQYF. The CDR3 bases are TGTGCCAGCAGCTTAGAGAAAAGTACTAGCGGGGGAAACTACGAGCAGTACTTC. The chain combines TRBV7-8 with TRBJ2-7, with 11 bases identical to TRBD2. This CDR3 has 18 amino acids. Per germline, CDR1 SGHVS and CDR2 FQNEAQ. J lost 3 bases, V lost 1 base, and 11 bases had no gene match.

The genes are TRBV4-1 and TRBJ2-1; TRBD1 matches 10 bases. Unmatched junction bases numbered 7, after V lost 7 bases and J lost 7 bases. Germline CDR1 and CDR2: MGHRA and YSYEKL. The CDR3 has 14 residues. The CDR3 DNA reads as TGCGCCAGCACCCGACGGACAGGGGGAAATGAGCAGTTCTTC. This translates into CASTRRTGGNEQFF.

The genes are TRBV6-5 and TRBJ1-1; the D gene is possibly TRBD1 (6 bases). Between the trimmed V and J ends, which lost 4 bases and 1 base, there was a span of 13 bases. The CDR3 extends over 15 amino acids. Germline values: CDR1 MNHEY, CDR2 SVGAGI. CDR3 coding DNA: TGTGCCAGCAGTTGGGCCTACAGGGCGAACACTGAAGCTTTCTTT. Translated, it gives CASSWAYRANTEAFF.

The chain is built from TRBV6-1 and TRBJ2-3; D may be TRBD1 (6 bases). Germline V CDR1 and CDR2: MNHNS, SASEGT. This CDR3 has 13 amino acids. V was trimmed by 4 bases and J by 1 base, leaving 6 bases between them. The CDR3 bases are TGTGCCAGCAGTGGACAGGGCACAGATACGCAGTATTTT. Protein product: CASSGQGTDTQYF.

The chain couples TRBV30 to TRBJ1-4, with 8 nucleotides matching TRBD1. V was pared by 5 bases and J by 2 bases, with 4 bases of the junction left unmatched. The CDR3 is 14 amino acids. The V gene's germline CDR1 is GTSNPN and CDR2 SVGIG (reference sequence). CDR3 loop: CAWGQGVTNEKLFF. In DNA, the CDR3 is TGTGCCTGGGGACAGGGAGTCACTAATGAAAAACTGTTTTTT.

V usage is TRBV9 and J usage is TRBJ1-2; maybe TRBD1 (6 bases). Trimming took 6 bases from V and 6 from J, leaving 24 bases between them. The CDR3 covers 16 residues. Germline-derived CDR1 and CDR2 are SGDLS and YYNGEE. The CDR3 loop reads CASTSPGTKRRNGYTF. DNA for the CDR3: TGTGCCAGCACCTCCCCCGGGACAAAACGGAGGAATGGCTACACCTTC. Full variable domain (rest looked up from reference TRBV9 and TRBJ1-2): DSGVTQTPKHLITATGQRVTLRCSPRSGDLSVYWYQQSLDQGLQFLIQYYNGEERAKGNILERFSAQQFPDLHSELNLSSLELGDSALYFCASTSPGTKRRNGYTFGSGTRLTVV.

J is TRBJ1-2 and V is TRBV7-8; tentatively, D is TRBD1 (5 bases). The CDR3 has 15 amino acids. Germline CDR1 reads SGHVS; CDR2 reads FQNEAQ. V was trimmed by 4 bases and J by 4 bases, leaving 16 bases between them. Written as DNA, the CDR3 is TGTGCCAGCAGCTCCCCCCAGGGATCGGGCTATGGCTACACCTTC. Residues: CASSSPQGSGYGYTF.

This chain joins TRBV6-6 and TRBJ1-4; 12 nucleotides align to TRBD1. This CDR3 region has 15 residues. The germline V gene encodes CDR1 MNHNY and CDR2 SVGAGI (reference sequence). The junction had 4 bases not matched to a gene; V was cut back by 0 bases and J by 11 bases. The CDR3 DNA reads TGTGCCAGCAGTTACTCGGGACAGGGGGCCGGTAAACTGTTTTTT. Translation: CASSYSGQGAGKLFF.

The chain uses TRBV10-2 and TRBJ2-3; TRBD2 aligns across 12 bases. Germline CDR1 and CDR2: WSHSY and SAAADI. V lost 6 bases, J lost 7 bases, and 8 bases stayed unmatched. The CDR3 runs 15 residues. The CDR3 DNA sequence: TGCGCCAGCAGACCCCCCGGGACTAGCGGGTATACGCAGTATTTT. Residues: CASRPPGTSGYTQYF.

The chain links TRBV29-1 to TRBJ2-7; possible D gene TRBD1, 5 bases. Germline V gene lookup returns CDR1 SQVTM and CDR2 ANQGSEA. This CDR3 spans 17 amino acids. V lost 1 base and J lost 0, with 19 bases in between. The CDR3 protein is CSVEVPLWQDNSYEQYF. CDR3 DNA sequence: TGCAGCGTTGAAGTCCCCCTCTGGCAGGACAACTCCTACGAGCAGTACTTC.

V gene TRBV21-1 combines with J gene TRBJ1-5; TRBD1 reflects the table's D call only, with no check against the DNA. TRBV21-1 is a recognized pseudogene. This CDR3 is built from 15 residues. DNA of the CDR3: TGTGCCAGCAGCAATAAGGGCCAGGGCCTTCAGCCCCAGCATTTT. This gives the protein CASSNKGQGLQPQHF.

The chain is built from TRBV27 and TRBJ1-2, with D maybe TRBD1 (6 bases). This CDR3 spans 13 amino acids. The V end lost 9 bases, the J end lost 7 bases, and 18 bases lay between the germline ends. Germline CDR1 reads MNHEY; CDR2 reads SMNVEV (reference sequence). The CDR3 region is CASWTARTGGYTF. CDR3 DNA: TGTGCCAGTTGGACAGCCCGGACGGGTGGCTACACCTTC.

V gene TRBV9 combines with J gene TRBJ1-2; unclear D gene. The CDR3 contains 15 residues. The germline V gene has CDR1 SGDLS and CDR2 YYNGEE. Trimming removed 0 bases from V and 7 bases from J, with 16 bases in between. This CDR3 is CASSVVVDPSGGYTF. The CDR3 DNA is TGTGCCAGCAGCGTAGTTGTAGATCCCTCGGGTGGCTACACCTTC.

The chain carries TRBV2 and TRBJ1-6, with unresolved D. The CDR3 extends over 12 amino acids. With 7 bases removed from V and 8 bases from J, the gap between germline ends came to 9 bases. Germline CDR1 reads SNHLY; CDR2 reads FYNNEI. Here the CDR3 reads CASIRRDSPLHF. DNA of the CDR3: TGTGCCAGCATCCGGAGGGATTCACCCCTCCACTTT. The variable domain in full, with the rest retrieved from reference TRBV2 and TRBJ1-6, is EPEVTQTPSHQVTQMGQEVILRCVPISNHLYFYWYRQILGQKVEFLVSFYNNEISEKSEIFDDQFSVERPDGSNFTLKIRSTKLEDSAMYFCASIRRDSPLHFGNGTRLTVT.

The chain recombines TRBV6-6 with TRBJ1-1; 9 nucleotides match TRBD1. The CDR3 has 13 residues. CDR1 and CDR2 (germline): MNHNY, SVGAGI (reference sequence). The J segment lost 5 bases and the V segment lost 6 bases, leaving 4 bases of the junction unmatched. The CDR3 here is CASRHRGPTEAFF. The CDR3 coding sequence is TGTGCCAGCAGACACAGGGGGCCTACTGAAGCTTTCTTT.

In this sample, this clone turned up once. The chain is built from TRBV5-6 and TRBJ1-5, with TRBD1 as a possible D gene (5 bases). The CDR3 has 15 amino acids. Looked up from germline, CDR1 is SGHDT and CDR2 is YYEEEE. Trimming took off 4 bases at V and 0 bases at J, with 11 bases between the two ends. CDR3 in DNA: TGTGCCAGCAGCCTCCGACAGATTAGCAATCAGCCCCAGCATTTT. Translating gives CASSLRQISNQPQHF.

The chain is built from TRBV28 and TRBJ1-2; possibly TRBD1 for D (6 bases). The CDR3 totals 15 residues. Germline V gives CDR1 MDHEN, CDR2 SYDVKM. The germline V and J ends were trimmed by 3 bases and 3 bases, with 14 bases remaining between them. CDR3 coding DNA: TGTGCCAGCAGTTTCCCCAGGGGTGGGTACTATGGCTACACCTTC. It specifies CASSFPRGGYYGYTF.

The V call is TRBV28, the J call TRBJ1-4; D is undetermined. The CDR3 length is 14 residues. Trimming took 4 bases from V and 0 from J, leaving 6 bases between them. Germline CDR1 and CDR2: MDHEN and SYDVKM. CDR3 bases: TGTGCCAGCAGTTCTCCGGCAACTAATGAAAAACTGTTTTTT. Its translation: CASSSPATNEKLFF.

The chain combines TRBV7-9 with TRBJ1-2; 7 nucleotides agree with TRBD1. The germline gives CDR1 SEHNR, CDR2 FQNEAQ (reference sequence). The CDR3 spans 14 residues. V gave up 5 bases and J gave up 4 bases; unmatched junction bases: 7. The CDR3 DNA follows: TGTGCCAGCAGCGAACTGGGACAGCTCTATGGCTACACCTTC. This gives the protein CASSELGQLYGYTF.

The rearrangement uses TRBV15 and TRBJ1-2; maybe TRBD1 (5 bases). The germline V and J ends were trimmed by 3 bases and 4 bases, with 12 bases remaining between them. This CDR3 is 14 amino acids long. Per the germline V gene, CDR1 is LNHNV and CDR2 is YYDKDF (reference sequence). CDR3 loop: CATSSVTGVYGYTF. The DNA for the CDR3 is TGTGCCACCAGCAGCGTGACGGGGGTCTATGGCTACACCTTC.

The V and J genes are TRBV4-1 and TRBJ2-5; the D gene is possibly TRBD1 (6 bases). The V gene lost 5 bases and the J gene lost 2 bases, with 12 bases spanning the gap. CDR3 length: 14 amino acids. The germline gives CDR1 MGHRA, CDR2 YSYEKL. CDR3 sequence (DNA): TGCGCCAGCAGCTTCCCAGGGGCTCAAGAGACCCAGTACTTC. Protein product: CASSFPGAQETQYF.

The genes are TRBV2 and TRBJ2-5; 8 positions match TRBD1. The CDR3 runs 14 residues. CDR1 and CDR2 from the germline V gene are SNHLY and FYNNEI. With 6 bases clipped from V and 5 bases from J, the junction kept 8 bases outside the gene matches. The CDR3 region is CASSNRGSKETQYF. The CDR3 nucleotides are TGTGCCAGCAGCAACAGGGGGTCCAAGGAGACCCAGTACTTC.